This note documents a single T cell receptor beta chain sequence. No antigen is known for it. The record originates from a study of beta chain features in type 1 diabetes. Overall study context: Across all samples, approximately 99 million sorted cells were examined. General observations from the study: Within each of all four CD4+ subsets, Type 1 diabetes patients had TCRB CDR3s that were moderately but significantly shorter. Among type 1 diabetes patients, VDJ junctions had fewer insertions and more deletions.

This CDR3 has 15 residues. Germline-derived CDR1 and CDR2 are SGHAT and FQNNGV. Trimming removed 6 bases from V and 4 bases from J; junction bases left unmatched: 8. Expressed TCRB transcripts were sequenced, since all the RNA that had been isolated was reverse transcribed. Method: immunoSEQ multiplex PCR; TCRdb's copy keeps in-frame clones and lacks some. Among around 70,000 clones listed, more than 45% were seen once. The receptor was derived from a man aged 30-40 years with type 1 diabetes. The chain employs TRBV11-2 and TRBJ2-3; TRBD2 aligns across 9 bases. Sequencing was carried out using central memory CD4+ T cells from blood. CDR3 residues: CASRGQAGGSDTQYF. As DNA, the CDR3 is TGTGCCAGCAGGGGGCAAGCGGGAGGCTCAGATACGCAGTATTTT.